What follows are 32 T cell receptor beta chains derived from one specimen sequenced in a study of T cells in Graves' hyperthyroidism and ophthalmopathy. RNA transcripts were the template for amplifying TCR beta CDR3 regions. RT-PCR in the first round (using the HTBI primer set) targeted the TCR CDR3. TCRdb itself ran the multiplex PCR reads through MiXCR, one entry per CDR3 protein. The profile covers around 700,000 distinct CDR3 sequences, with around 20% appearing a single time and over 15% taken by the ten largest. Sequencing used blood. The source is a woman in her forties or fifties with Graves' hyperthyroidism that later progressed to Graves' ophthalmopathy.

The chain carries TRBV13 and TRBJ1-2; TRBD1 is a possible D gene (5 bases). Trimming took 2 bases from V and 3 from J, leaving 13 bases between them. Per germline, CDR1 PRHDT and CDR2 FYEKMQ (reference sequence). The CDR3 sequence is 15 residues long. The CDR3 loop reads CASSLSAGLYYGYTF. The CDR3 coding sequence is TGTGCCAGCAGCTTAAGTGCAGGGCTCTACTATGGCTACACCTTC. The full variable domain, rest sourced from reference TRBV13 and TRBJ1-2, is AAGVIQSPRHLIKEKRETATLKCYPIPRHDTVYWYQQGPGQDPQFLISFYEKMQSDKGSIPDRFSAQQFSDYHSELNMSSLELGDSALYFCASSLSAGLYYGYTFGSGTRLTVV.

This clonotype was seen more than once but under ten times. The chain couples TRBV29-1 to TRBJ2-2; 8 nucleotides line up with TRBD1. V lost 4 bases and J lost 3; bases outside the gene matches: 4. Germline CDR1 reads SQVTM; CDR2 reads ANQGSEA. This CDR3 is 14 amino acids long. As DNA, the CDR3 is TGCAGCGTTGCGGACAGGGAGGACACCGGGGAGCTGTTTTTT. Translating it yields CSVADREDTGELFF.

This clonotype was observed at least ten times. The chain combines TRBV20-1 with TRBJ2-1; 10 positions agree with TRBD1. V shed 3 bases, J shed 2 bases, and the junction held 1 base outside the gene matches. The V gene's germline CDR1 is DFQATT and CDR2 SNEGSKA (reference sequence). The CDR3 contains 14 residues. The CDR3 loop is CSASGTGAYNEQFF. Here the CDR3 DNA reads TGCAGTGCTAGCGGGACAGGGGCCTACAATGAGCAGTTCTTC.

The V call is TRBV6-6, the J call TRBJ1-1, with TRBD1 identical over 7 bases. Germline loops: CDR1 MNHNY, CDR2 SVGAGI (reference sequence). V was pared by 2 bases and J by 6 bases, with 6 bases of the junction left unmatched. This CDR3 is built from 14 residues. Here the CDR3 reads CASSYRQGVAEAFF. DNA of the CDR3: TGTGCCAGCAGTTACCGACAGGGAGTAGCTGAAGCTTTCTTT.

The chain combines TRBV18 with TRBJ1-4; no firm D call. V was trimmed by 5 bases and J by 3 bases, leaving 13 bases between them. This CDR3 region has 15 residues. Germline V gene data show CDR1 as KGHSH and CDR2 as LQKENI. DNA of the CDR3: TGTGCCAGCTCAGACCCCGGTTTGGCTAATGAAAAACTGTTTTTT. It is translated as CASSDPGLANEKLFF.

This clonotype was observed at least ten times. The chain couples TRBV20-1 to TRBJ2-5; a possible D gene is TRBD1 (5 bases). CDR1 is DFQATT, CDR2 SNEGSKA, per germline (reference sequence). The CDR3 loop spans 15 amino acids. The ends were cut back, 5 bases at V and 6 bases at J, with 22 bases in the middle. Here the CDR3 DNA reads TGCAGTGCTGCAACTCAGGGCGGCGATCGCAAGACCCAGTACTTC. It yields the protein CSAATQGGDRKTQYF.

The sample holds a few counts of this clonotype. The chain joins TRBV20-1 to TRBJ1-2, with D unclear. The germline V gene has CDR1 DFQATT and CDR2 SNEGSKA (reference sequence). CDR3 size: 13 residues. Trimming cost V 0 bases and J 7 bases, with 12 bases left between them. This chain's CDR3 is CSARDWGGFGYTF. CDR3 bases: TGCAGTGCTAGAGATTGGGGAGGGTTTGGCTACACCTTC.

Many counts were recorded for this clonotype. The rearrangement joins TRBV6-1 to TRBJ1-1; TRBD1 is a possible D gene (5 bases). Germline CDR1 and CDR2: MNHNS and SASEGT. The CDR3 covers 14 residues. Trimming took off 6 bases at V and 1 base at J, with 12 bases between the two ends. The CDR3 DNA is TGTGCCAGCAGCCGGGGACGAGAGAACACTGAAGCTTTCTTT. As protein: CASSRGRENTEAFF.

This clonotype was counted many times. The chain recombines TRBV7-2 with TRBJ2-3; TRBD1 matches 12 bases. V was clipped by 5 bases and J by 5 bases; unmatched bases: 5. Germline CDR1 SGHTA, CDR2 FQGNSA. This CDR3 is 15 amino acids long. CDR3 protein: CASSAGQGAIDTQYF. DNA for the CDR3: TGTGCCAGCAGCGCGGGACAGGGGGCAATAGATACGCAGTATTTT.

This clonotype was found many times. The gene calls are TRBV5-1 and TRBJ2-1; D ambiguous. V was shortened by 2 bases and J by 9 bases, with 12 bases between the two germline ends. The CDR3 has 13 residues. Germline V gene sequence: CDR1 SGHRS, CDR2 YFSETQ. The CDR3 spells CASSFHLSIEQFF. DNA for the CDR3: TGCGCCAGCAGCTTCCACCTTTCTATTGAGCAGTTCTTC.

This clonotype has more than one count but fewer than ten. One end of the junction is discordant with germline, which a read error may explain. This rearrangement joins TRBV27 to TRBJ2-1; 8 bases are shared with TRBD2. Germline V gives CDR1 MNHEY, CDR2 SMNVEV (reference sequence). This CDR3 is 15 amino acids long. CDR3 sequence reads: CASNLAGSSYNEQFF. In nucleotides, the CDR3 is TGTGCCAGCAATTTAGCGGGGAGCTCCTACAATGAGCAGTTCTTC.

This sequence joins TRBV20-1 and TRBJ1-2; TRBD1 agrees at 7 bases. With 6 bases clipped from V and 4 bases from J, the junction kept 14 bases outside the gene matches. This CDR3 contains 15 residues. Per the germline V gene, CDR1 is DFQATT and CDR2 is SNEGSKA (reference sequence). The CDR3 DNA reads TGCAGTGCGTCCGCCGGGGACAGAGGAGCCTATGGCTACACCTTC. As protein: CSASAGDRGAYGYTF.

The V gene is TRBV19, the J gene TRBJ1-1; D is unresolved. Germline V gives CDR1 LNHDA, CDR2 SQIVND (reference sequence). V was shortened by 10 bases and J by 5 bases, with 20 bases between the two germline ends. The CDR3 runs 14 residues. CDR3 sequence (DNA): TGTGCCACCCGCTCTGAAACTCGATGGACTGAAGCTTTCTTT. This sequence encodes CATRSETRWTEAFF.

This clonotype was seen ten or more times. The chain couples TRBV20-1 to TRBJ1-1; D is undetermined. V was trimmed by 3 bases and J by 0 bases, leaving 2 bases between them. The CDR3 sequence is 11 residues long. Per germline, CDR1 DFQATT and CDR2 SNEGSKA (reference sequence). The CDR3 protein is CSARMNTEAFF. DNA of the CDR3: TGCAGTGCTAGGATGAACACTGAAGCTTTCTTT.

This clonotype was seen many times. V gene TRBV11-3 combines with J gene TRBJ2-3; D not resolved. Germline-derived CDR1 and CDR2 are SGHNT and YENEEA. This CDR3 is built from 14 residues. V lost 1 base and J 1 base, leaving 6 bases between the germline ends. The CDR3 here is CASSLGDRTDTQYF. CDR3 bases: TGTGCCAGCAGCTTAGGCGACCGCACAGATACGCAGTATTTT.

This clonotype was seen many times. This sequence joins TRBV30 and TRBJ2-2; D may be TRBD1 (5 bases). Germline V gives CDR1 GTSNPN, CDR2 SVGIG (reference sequence). CDR3 length equals 13 residues. Between the trimmed V and J ends, which lost 2 bases and 3 bases, there was a span of 7 bases. The CDR3 sequence: CAWSRTYTGELFF. CDR3 nucleotide sequence: TGTGCCTGGAGTAGGACATACACCGGGGAGCTGTTTTTT.

The chain employs TRBV7-2 and TRBJ1-5, with 7 bases matching TRBD1. Germline values: CDR1 SGHTA, CDR2 FQGNSA. This CDR3 has 14 amino acids. V lost 5 bases and J lost 3; bases outside the gene matches: 4. The CDR3 DNA reads as TGTGCCAGCAGCCGGGACAGACTCAATCAGCCCCAGCATTTT. Protein: CASSRDRLNQPQHF. Combining the CDR3 with reference TRBV7-2 and TRBJ1-5 gives the whole variable domain GAGVSQSPSNKVTEKGKDVELRCDPISGHTALYWYRQSLGQGLEFLIYFQGNSAPDKSGLPSDRFSAERTGGSVSTLTIQRTQQEDSAVYLCASSRDRLNQPQHFGDGTRLSIL.

Many counts were recorded for this clonotype. The rearrangement uses TRBV2 and TRBJ1-5; D is possibly TRBD1 (5 bases). This CDR3 region has 15 residues. V lost 2 bases, J lost 0 bases, and 8 bases lay in between. Germline CDR1 reads SNHLY; CDR2 reads FYNNEI. The CDR3, as DNA: TGTGCCAGCAGTGAAAGACAGAGTAGCAATCAGCCCCAGCATTTT. It is translated as CASSERQSSNQPQHF.

This clonotype was seen many times. The V call is TRBV12-3 or TRBV12-4, the J call TRBJ1-1; D uncertain. V shed 4 bases and J shed 1 base, with 22 bases lying between them. This CDR3 region has 18 residues. The CDR3 nucleotides are TGTGCCAGCAGTTCCAGTACTCACCAACGCATTCGGAACACTGAAGCTTTCTTT. It is translated as CASSSSTHQRIRNTEAFF.

The gene calls are TRBV19 and TRBJ2-6; D perhaps matches TRBD1 (7 bases). The ends were cut back, 7 bases at V and 3 bases at J, with 22 bases in the middle. This CDR3 has 18 amino acids. The germline V gene has CDR1 LNHDA and CDR2 SQIVND (reference sequence). CDR3 region: CASIPRQGGALGANVLTF. Written as DNA, the CDR3 is TGTGCCAGTATCCCTAGACAGGGCGGGGCTCTTGGGGCCAACGTCCTGACTTTC.

There are many counts of this clonotype. This rearrangement joins TRBV3-1 to TRBJ2-2; tentatively, D is TRBD2 (5 bases). The CDR3 extends over 15 amino acids. V dropped 1 base and J dropped 7 bases, with 13 bases sitting between them. CDR1 LGHDT and CDR2 YNNKEL come from the germline V gene (reference sequence). The chain's CDR3 is CASSQGLRASGELFF. CDR3 DNA sequence: TGTGCCAGCAGCCAAGGGTTGAGGGCGAGCGGGGAGCTGTTTTTT.

This clonotype showed up just a few times. The gene calls are TRBV5-1 and TRBJ2-3; D is possibly TRBD2 (6 bases). The V end was cut by 4 bases, the J end by 0 bases, with 12 bases between. Germline CDR1 and CDR2: SGHRS and YFSETQ. The CDR3 is made up of 15 amino acids. The DNA for the CDR3 is TGCGCCAGCAGCCGCGGGACCCCTAGCACAGATACGCAGTATTTT. Translating gives CASSRGTPSTDTQYF.

The V call is TRBV11-2, the J call TRBJ1-1; D is ambiguous. Trimming cost V 2 bases and J 0 bases, with 10 bases left between them. CDR1 and CDR2 from the germline V gene are SGHAT and FQNNGV. The CDR3 totals 15 residues. The CDR3 region is CASSLKSGLNTEAFF. The CDR3 bases are TGTGCCAGCAGCTTAAAATCTGGCCTGAACACTGAAGCTTTCTTT.

This chain joins TRBV25-1 and TRBJ2-1; possibly TRBD2 for D (7 bases). V gave up 1 base and J gave up 5 bases, with 15 bases separating them. From germline, CDR1 is MGHDK and CDR2 SYGVNS. CDR3 size: 16 residues. DNA for the CDR3: TGTGCCAGCAGTGAATTCGGCGGGGGCAAAAACAATGAGCAGTTCTTC. This codes for CASSEFGGGKNNEQFF.

The chain uses TRBV29-1 and TRBJ2-2; the D call may be TRBD1 or TRBD2 (5 bases each). The CDR3 totals 12 residues. Germline CDR1 is SQVTM and CDR2 is ANQGSEA. Trimming took off 7 bases at V and 3 bases at J, with 9 bases between the two ends. This CDR3 reads CSGWGHTGELFF. DNA for the CDR3: TGCAGCGGGTGGGGACACACCGGGGAGCTGTTTTTT.

This clonotype was found a few times. The chain links TRBV6-5 to TRBJ2-2; D perhaps matches TRBD1 (5 bases). Trimming left V 6 bases short and J 6 bases short, with 17 bases between. This CDR3 has 15 residues. Germline CDR1 is MNHEY and CDR2 is SVGAGI. The CDR3, as DNA: TGTGCCAGCAGGTTAAGGGGCAGGACGCCCGGGGAGCTGTTTTTT. It yields the protein CASRLRGRTPGELFF.

There are a few counts of this clonotype. The chain carries TRBV18 and TRBJ2-2, with 9 bases matching TRBD2. V lost 2 bases and J lost 5; bases outside the gene matches: 9. CDR3 size: 17 residues. The germline V gene has CDR1 KGHSH and CDR2 LQKENI. DNA for the CDR3: TGTGCCAGCTCACCAAAGGTAGCGGGGGCGCGGACCGGGGAGCTGTTTTTT. It specifies CASSPKVAGARTGELFF.

This sequence joins TRBV2 and TRBJ1-4; tentatively, D is TRBD1 (5 bases). CDR3 length: 11 amino acids. Trimming removed 11 bases from V and 8 bases from J, with 12 bases in between. Germline CDR1 reads SNHLY; CDR2 reads FYNNEI. The chain's CDR3 is CAVDEGEKLFF. The CDR3 DNA follows: TGTGCCGTAGATGAGGGGGAAAAACTGTTTTTT. The full variable domain, its missing parts supplied by reference TRBV2 and TRBJ1-4, is EPEVTQTPSHQVTQMGQEVILRCVPISNHLYFYWYRQILGQKVEFLVSFYNNEISEKSEIFDDQFSVERPDGSNFTLKIRSTKLEDSAMYFCAVDEGEKLFFGSGTQLSVL.

This clonotype appeared a few times. The rearrangement uses TRBV7-9 and TRBJ2-3, with TRBD1 matching 7 bases. The junction had 8 bases not matched to a gene; V was cut back by 5 bases and J by 3 bases. The CDR3 is 15 residues long. Germline V lookup: CDR1 SEHNR, CDR2 FQNEAQ (reference sequence). The CDR3 coding sequence is TGTGCCAGCAGCAAGACAGGGAGAGGGACAGATACGCAGTATTTT. It codes for CASSKTGRGTDTQYF.

In this sample, this clonotype turned up many times. The chain recombines TRBV27 with TRBJ1-1, with D possibly TRBD1 on 5 matching bases. This CDR3 region has 15 residues. The V and J ends lost 5 bases and 6 bases respectively, with 19 bases between them. The germline gives CDR1 MNHEY, CDR2 SMNVEV (reference sequence). CDR3 in amino acids: CASSPHPQASAEAFF. The CDR3 bases are TGTGCCAGCAGTCCGCACCCACAGGCCTCCGCTGAAGCTTTCTTT.

At least ten counts were recorded for this clonotype. The rearrangement links TRBV14 to TRBJ2-1; 8 bases map to TRBD1. Germline values: CDR1 SGHDN, CDR2 FVKESK. The trim removed 3 bases at V and 6 bases at J, leaving 13 bases unmatched. This CDR3 has 17 amino acids. The CDR3 region has the DNA TGTGCCAGCAGCCAGGACCTCGGACAGGGAGTGGGCAATGAGCAGTTCTTC. Translated, it gives CASSQDLGQGVGNEQFF.

This clonotype was picked up one time. V and J are TRBV12-3 or TRBV12-4 and TRBJ2-3; 12 bases map to TRBD2. With V trimmed by 7 bases and J by 4 bases, 9 bases remained unmatched. This CDR3 has 16 amino acids. The CDR3 is CASIQQTSGGADTQYF. In DNA form, the CDR3 reads TGTGCCAGCATCCAACAGACTAGCGGGGGAGCAGATACGCAGTATTTT.